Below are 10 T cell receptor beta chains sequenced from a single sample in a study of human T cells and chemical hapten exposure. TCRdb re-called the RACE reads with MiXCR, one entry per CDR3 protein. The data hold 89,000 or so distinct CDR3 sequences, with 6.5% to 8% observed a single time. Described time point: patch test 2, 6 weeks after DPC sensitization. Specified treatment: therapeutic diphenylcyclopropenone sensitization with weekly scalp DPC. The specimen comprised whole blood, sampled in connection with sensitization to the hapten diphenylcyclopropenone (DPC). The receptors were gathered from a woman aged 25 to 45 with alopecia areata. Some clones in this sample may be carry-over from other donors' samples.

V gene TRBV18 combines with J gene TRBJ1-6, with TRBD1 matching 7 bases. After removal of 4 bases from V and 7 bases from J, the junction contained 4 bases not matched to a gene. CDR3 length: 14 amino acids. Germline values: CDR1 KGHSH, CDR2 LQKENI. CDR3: CASSLDRPNSPLHF. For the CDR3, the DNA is TGTGCCAGCTCACTGGACAGGCCAAATTCACCCCTCCACTTT.

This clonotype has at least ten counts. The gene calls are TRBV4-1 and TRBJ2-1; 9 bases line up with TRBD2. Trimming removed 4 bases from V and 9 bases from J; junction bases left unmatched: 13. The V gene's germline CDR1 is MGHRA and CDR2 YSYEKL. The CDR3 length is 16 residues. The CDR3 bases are TGCGCCAGCAGCCTGGGGATGGCGGGGGGGCGAGGTGAGCAGTTCTTC. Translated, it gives CASSLGMAGGRGEQFF.

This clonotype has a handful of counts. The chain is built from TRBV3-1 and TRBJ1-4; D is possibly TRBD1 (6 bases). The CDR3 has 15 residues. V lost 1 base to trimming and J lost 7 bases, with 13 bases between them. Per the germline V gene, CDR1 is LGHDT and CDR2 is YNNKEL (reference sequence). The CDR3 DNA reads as TGTGCCAGCAGCCAAGCAGGGGTCAATGGTGAAAAACTGTTTTTT. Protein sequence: CASSQAGVNGEKLFF.

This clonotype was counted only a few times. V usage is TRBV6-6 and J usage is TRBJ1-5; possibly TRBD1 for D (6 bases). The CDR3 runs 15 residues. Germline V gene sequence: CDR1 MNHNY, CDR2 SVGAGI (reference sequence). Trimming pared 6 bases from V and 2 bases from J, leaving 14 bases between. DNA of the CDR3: TGTGCCAGCAGCCGCCGGGACACGGGCAATCAGCCCCAGCATTTT. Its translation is CASSRRDTGNQPQHF.

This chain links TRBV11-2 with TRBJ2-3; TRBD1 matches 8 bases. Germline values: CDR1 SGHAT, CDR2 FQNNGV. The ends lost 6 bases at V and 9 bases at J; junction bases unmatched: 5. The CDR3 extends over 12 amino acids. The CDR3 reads CASSPTGVTQYF. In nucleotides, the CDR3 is TGTGCCAGCAGTCCGACAGGGGTGACGCAGTATTTT.

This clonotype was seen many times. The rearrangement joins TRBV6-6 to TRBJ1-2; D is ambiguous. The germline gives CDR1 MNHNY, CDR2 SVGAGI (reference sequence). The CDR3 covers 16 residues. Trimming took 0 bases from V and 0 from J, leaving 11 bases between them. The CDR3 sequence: CASSYSPTAANYGYTF. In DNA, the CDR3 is TGTGCCAGCAGTTACTCTCCCACAGCTGCTAACTATGGCTACACCTTC.

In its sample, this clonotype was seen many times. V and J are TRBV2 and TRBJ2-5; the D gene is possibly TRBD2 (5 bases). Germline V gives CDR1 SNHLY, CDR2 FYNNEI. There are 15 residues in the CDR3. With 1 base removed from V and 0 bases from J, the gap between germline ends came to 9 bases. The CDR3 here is CASSEGGEYQETQYF. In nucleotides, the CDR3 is TGTGCCAGCAGTGAAGGTGGGGAGTACCAAGAGACCCAGTACTTC.

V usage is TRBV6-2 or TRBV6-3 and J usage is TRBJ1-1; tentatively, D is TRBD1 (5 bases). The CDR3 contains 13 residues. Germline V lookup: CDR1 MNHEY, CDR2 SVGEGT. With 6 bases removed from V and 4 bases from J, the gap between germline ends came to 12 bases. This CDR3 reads CASSVGTVTEAFF. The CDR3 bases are TGTGCCAGCAGCGTGGGGACGGTCACTGAAGCTTTCTTT.

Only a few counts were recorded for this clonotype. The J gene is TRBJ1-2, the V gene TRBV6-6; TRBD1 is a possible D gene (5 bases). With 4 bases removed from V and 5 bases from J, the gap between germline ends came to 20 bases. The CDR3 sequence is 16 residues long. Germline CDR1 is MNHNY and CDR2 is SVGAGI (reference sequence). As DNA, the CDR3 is TGTGCCAGCAGTTTAACGGGACTTTCTAGCGGGTATGGCTACACCTTC. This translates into CASSLTGLSSGYGYTF.

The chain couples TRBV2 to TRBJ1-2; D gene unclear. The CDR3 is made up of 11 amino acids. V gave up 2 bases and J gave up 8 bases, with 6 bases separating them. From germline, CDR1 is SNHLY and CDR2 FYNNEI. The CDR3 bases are TGTGCCAGCAGTGAAATGGGGGGCTACACCTTC. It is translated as CASSEMGGYTF. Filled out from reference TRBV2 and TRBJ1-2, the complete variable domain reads EPEVTQTPSHQVTQMGQEVILRCVPISNHLYFYWYRQILGQKVEFLVSFYNNEISEKSEIFDDQFSVERPDGSNFTLKIRSTKLEDSAMYFCASSEMGGYTFGSGTRLTVV.